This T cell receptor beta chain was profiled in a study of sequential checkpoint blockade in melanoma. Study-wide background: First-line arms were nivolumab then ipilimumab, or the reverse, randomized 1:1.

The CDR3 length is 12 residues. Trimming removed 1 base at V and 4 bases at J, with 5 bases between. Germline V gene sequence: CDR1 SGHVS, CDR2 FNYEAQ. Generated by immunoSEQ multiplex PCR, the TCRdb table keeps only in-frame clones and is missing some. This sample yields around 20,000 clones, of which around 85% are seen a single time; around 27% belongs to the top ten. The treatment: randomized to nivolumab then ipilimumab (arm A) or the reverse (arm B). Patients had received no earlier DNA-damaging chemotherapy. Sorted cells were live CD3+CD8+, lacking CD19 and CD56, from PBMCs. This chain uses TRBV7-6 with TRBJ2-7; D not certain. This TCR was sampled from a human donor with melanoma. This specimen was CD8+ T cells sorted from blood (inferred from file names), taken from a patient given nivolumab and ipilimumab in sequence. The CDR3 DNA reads TGTGCCAGCAGCTTAGATATATACGAGCAGTACTTC. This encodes CASSLDIYEQYF. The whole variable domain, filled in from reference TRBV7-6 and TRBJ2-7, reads GAGVSQSPRYKVTKRGQDVALRCDPISGHVSLYWYRQALGQGPEFLTYFNYEAQQDKSGLPNDRFSAERPEGSISTLTIQRTEQRDSAMYRCASSLDIYEQYFGPGTRLTVT.